The entry below gives a single T cell receptor beta chain sequence along with its context. Its specificity is unknown. These data are taken from a study of shared clonotypes between healthy human individuals. Looking at the study overall: CD4 naive and memory got three plates each, CD8 naive two, CD8 memory one. Study-level results: A handful of donors had around 5% of their naive CD4 clonotypes in common.

Selected positively for CCR7 and CD45RO-negative, naive CD8 cells excluded terminally differentiated effector memory CD45RA+ cells. Everyone who donated was a Caucasian adult who lived in Nashville, Tennessee. TCRdb's copy holds only in-frame clones and misses some; the assay was immunoSEQ multiplex PCR. This sample has about 2.2 million clones, with about 93% found just once. V dropped 3 bases and J dropped 0; count of bases not matched to a gene: 19. Germline CDR1 and CDR2: MDHEN and SYDVKM. The CDR3 is made up of 20 amino acids. The sample comprised naive CD8+ T cells from PBMCs. The clonotype was recovered from a man between 18 and 35 years old in good health. Some clones in this sample may be carry-over from other donors' samples. This chain links TRBV28 with TRBJ1-2; TRBD1 agrees at 7 bases. CDR3: CASSFWDSTLTVRANYGYTF. In nucleotides, the CDR3 is TGTGCCAGCAGTTTTTGGGACAGCACATTAACCGTCCGGGCTAACTATGGCTACACCTTC.